This T cell receptor (beta chain) was retrieved from a study of T cell changes during pregnancy in multiple sclerosis. Sequencing was performed with immunoSEQ multiplex PCR; in TCRdb, only in-frame clones are kept and a portion is missing. In the table there are tens of thousands of clones, approximately 90% of which are singletons. This clone showed up just a few times. V shed 1 base and J 11 bases; nucleotides not matched to a gene: 5. The V gene's germline CDR1 is LNHNV and CDR2 YYDKDF (reference sequence). This CDR3 region has 12 residues. This clonotype was sampled from a female donor with multiple sclerosis, enrolled in a pregnancy study. The specimen comprised CD4+ T cells from peripheral blood mononuclear cells, sampled before pregnancy. The genes are TRBV15 and TRBJ2-7, with 7 bases identical to TRBD2. The CDR3 DNA sequence: TGTGCCACCAGCAGAGCCTCAGGGAGGGAGTACTTC. Its protein product is CATSRASGREYF.